The 28 T cell receptor beta chains below were found in one sample sequenced in a study of chemoradiotherapy in HPV16-positive cancers. Generated by immunoSEQ multiplex PCR, the TCRdb table keeps only in-frame clones and is missing some. Among under 7,500 clones listed, approximately 80% were seen once. This specimen was collected from a patient who underwent chemoradiotherapy. The origin of the receptors is a human donor with HPV-associated anogenital cancer.

CDR3 DNA: TGCGCCAGCAGCCAAGACTGGGGCAGGCTCTCCTACGAGCAGTACTTC. Residues: CASSQDWGRLSYEQYF. The chain is built from TRBV4-1 and TRBJ2-7; D might be TRBD1 (5 bases). Trimming took 0 bases from V and 0 from J, leaving 12 bases between them. Germline lookup yields CDR1 MGHRA and CDR2 YSYEKL. The CDR3 contains 16 residues.

CDR3: CASGLTYGGQMADGYTF. DNA for the CDR3: TGTGCTAGTGGTTTAACGTACGGAGGACAGATGGCCGATGGCTACACCTTC. V usage is TRBV12-5 and J usage is TRBJ1-2, with D maybe TRBD1 (6 bases). The ends were cut back, 3 bases at V and 6 bases at J, with 23 bases in the middle. Per germline, CDR1 LGHNT and CDR2 FRNRAP. The CDR3 extends over 17 amino acids.

This chain uses TRBV30 with TRBJ1-5, with D maybe TRBD1 (6 bases). Trimming left V 1 base short and J 4 bases short, with 11 bases between. The germline CDR1 and CDR2 sequences are GTSNPN and SVGIG (reference sequence). The CDR3 runs to 14 residues. The CDR3 DNA is TGTGCCTGGAGTGGGACAGTGTTAAATCAGCCCCAGCATTTT. Translation: CAWSGTVLNQPQHF.

CDR3 DNA sequence: TGTGCCAGTAGTTTAGGGTCCGACACTGAAGCTTTCTTT. Its translation is CASSLGSDTEAFF. This chain connects TRBV19 to TRBJ1-1; D is ambiguous. Germline-derived CDR1 and CDR2 are LNHDA and SQIVND (reference sequence). Deletions cut 5 bases from V and 3 bases from J, with 10 bases between. The CDR3 runs 13 residues.

This clone was counted between two and nine times. This chain joins TRBV6-6 and TRBJ1-2, with TRBD1 identical over 7 bases. The J segment lost 8 bases and the V segment lost 6 bases, leaving 9 bases of the junction unmatched. Germline V gene lookup returns CDR1 MNHNY and CDR2 SVGAGI (reference sequence). The CDR3 consists of 13 residues. CDR3 region: CASRLDRANGYTF. CDR3 DNA sequence: TGTGCCAGCAGACTCGACAGGGCTAACGGCTACACCTTC.

This chain uses TRBV11-3 with TRBJ1-1; D remains unclear. The CDR3 is made up of 14 amino acids. V lost 1 base and J lost 1, with 7 bases in between. Germline V lookup: CDR1 SGHNT, CDR2 YENEEA. The CDR3 loop reads CASSLVAANTEAFF. The DNA for the CDR3 is TGTGCCAGCAGCTTAGTAGCCGCGAACACTGAAGCTTTCTTT.

V and J are TRBV19 and TRBJ2-3, with 7 bases aligning to TRBD2. The CDR3 extends over 15 amino acids. Germline assignment: CDR1 LNHDA and CDR2 SQIVND (reference sequence). The trim removed 6 bases at V and 3 bases at J, leaving 9 bases unmatched. The DNA of the CDR3 is TGTGCCAGTAGGCCAGCGGGGAGGGGAACAGATACGCAGTATTTT. Translating gives CASRPAGRGTDTQYF.

The chain carries TRBV28 and TRBJ1-2, with 11 bases lining up with TRBD1. The CDR3 has 17 residues. V shed 1 base and J 0 bases; nucleotides not matched to a gene: 4. Germline-derived CDR1 and CDR2 are MDHEN and SYDVKM. The CDR3 reads CASSLYGQGASNYGYTF. The DNA for the CDR3 is TGTGCCAGCAGTTTATACGGACAGGGGGCTTCTAACTATGGCTACACCTTC.

The V gene is TRBV19, the J gene TRBJ1-5, with D possibly being TRBD1 (6 bases). V was cut by 6 bases and J by 4 bases, with 16 bases left in between. CDR3 length equals 15 residues. Germline-derived CDR1 and CDR2 are LNHDA and SQIVND (reference sequence). The CDR3 region is CASSPMRRGNQPQHF. As DNA, the CDR3 is TGTGCCAGTAGCCCCATGCGGAGGGGGAATCAGCCCCAGCATTTT.

The V gene is TRBV29-1, the J gene TRBJ2-5; the D gene is possibly TRBD2 (5 bases). The CDR3 extends over 13 amino acids. Germline V CDR1 and CDR2: SQVTM, ANQGSEA. Trimming removed 2 bases from V and 2 bases from J, with 9 bases in between. CDR3 DNA: TGCAGCGTTGAATGGCGACTACAAGAGACCCAGTACTTC. Translating it yields CSVEWRLQETQYF.

V and J are TRBV29-1 and TRBJ2-7; D call uncertain. Germline V gives CDR1 SQVTM, CDR2 ANQGSEA. The CDR3 contains 14 residues. Trimming removed 4 bases at V and 7 bases at J, with 20 bases between. In DNA, the CDR3 is TGCAGCGTTGTTACCGGGCAACGTTACTCGGAGCAGTACTTC. Protein sequence: CSVVTGQRYSEQYF.

The chain employs TRBV6-6 and TRBJ2-3; possible D gene TRBD1, 6 bases. Germline CDR1 is MNHNY and CDR2 is SVGAGI (reference sequence). Deletions cut 4 bases from V and 2 bases from J, with 13 bases between. This CDR3 region has 15 residues. CDR3 region: CASSSPRTVTDTQYF. For the CDR3, the DNA is TGTGCCAGCAGTTCGCCCCGGACAGTCACAGATACGCAGTATTTT.

This clone was detected once. This chain links TRBV7-3 with TRBJ2-7; TRBD2 agrees at 12 bases. After removal of 4 bases from V and 1 base from J, the junction contained 2 bases not matched to a gene. Germline V gene lookup returns CDR1 SGHTA and CDR2 FQGTGA. The CDR3 spans 15 residues. CDR3 nucleotides: TGTGCCAGCAGCTCTCTAGCGGGAGGGTCCTACGAGCAGTACTTC. This sequence encodes CASSSLAGGSYEQYF.

The chain recombines TRBV7-2 with TRBJ2-3; D is undetermined. The germline V and J ends were trimmed by 1 base and 4 bases, with 9 bases remaining between them. Germline CDR1 reads SGHTA; CDR2 reads FQGNSA. The CDR3 has 14 amino acids. The CDR3 here is CASSLGIPPDTQYF. CDR3 DNA sequence: TGTGCCAGCAGCTTAGGTATTCCCCCAGATACGCAGTATTTT.

V usage is TRBV7-2 and J usage is TRBJ2-5, with D possibly matching TRBD2 (6 bases). The germline V gene encodes CDR1 SGHTA and CDR2 FQGNSA. The V end lost 5 bases, the J end lost 4 bases, and 14 bases lay between the germline ends. This CDR3 has 14 residues. CDR3 sequence reads: CASSLYHGGETQYF. In DNA, the CDR3 is TGTGCCAGCAGCCTATATCACGGGGGAGAGACCCAGTACTTC. The full variable domain, rest sourced from reference TRBV7-2 and TRBJ2-5, is GAGVSQSPSNKVTEKGKDVELRCDPISGHTALYWYRQSLGQGLEFLIYFQGNSAPDKSGLPSDRFSAERTGGSVSTLTIQRTQQEDSAVYLCASSLYHGGETQYFGPGTRLLVL.

V is TRBV11-1 and J is TRBJ2-3; D perhaps matches TRBD2 (5 bases). V lost 2 bases and J 4 bases, leaving 19 bases between the germline ends. Germline CDR1 is SGHAT and CDR2 is FQDESV (reference sequence). The CDR3 has 17 residues. This CDR3 reads CASSLRGLNILADTQYF. The CDR3 DNA is TGTGCCAGCAGCTTACGCGGGCTAAACATCCTTGCAGATACGCAGTATTTT. Full variable domain (outside the CDR3, taken from reference TRBV11-1 and TRBJ2-3): EAEVAQSPRYKITEKSQAVAFWCDPISGHATLYWYRQILGQGPELLVQFQDESVVDDSQLPKDRFSAERLKGVDSTLKIQPAELGDSAMYLCASSLRGLNILADTQYFGPGTRLTVL.

The chain links TRBV14 to TRBJ1-4; D might be TRBD1 (5 bases). Looked up from germline, CDR1 is SGHDN and CDR2 is FVKESK. Trimming shortened V by 4 bases and J by 0 bases, and 9 bases separated the two germline ends. This CDR3 region has 15 residues. The CDR3 sequence is CASSLGGATNEKLFF. The CDR3 DNA reads as TGTGCCAGCAGCCTCGGGGGGGCAACTAATGAAAAACTGTTTTTT.

In its sample, this clone was seen a few times. CDR3 region: CASSLGQGGSQPQHF. CDR3 DNA: TGTGCCAGCAGTCTCGGCCAGGGCGGTAGTCAGCCCCAGCATTTT. The rearrangement joins TRBV2 to TRBJ1-5; D may be TRBD1 (5 bases). The V gene lost 5 bases and the J gene lost 6 bases, with 17 bases spanning the gap. Per germline, CDR1 SNHLY and CDR2 FYNNEI. The CDR3 is 15 residues long.

The genes are TRBV19 and TRBJ2-2; D is unclear. The CDR3 contains 12 residues. Trimming removed 0 bases at V and 7 bases at J, with 3 bases between. Germline assignment: CDR1 LNHDA and CDR2 SQIVND (reference sequence). The CDR3 DNA sequence: TGTGCCAGTAGTATAGATCACGGGGAGCTGTTTTTT. Translation: CASSIDHGELFF. The variable domain in full, completed from reference TRBV19 and TRBJ2-2, reads DGGITQSPKYLFRKEGQNVTLSCEQNLNHDAMYWYRQDPGQGLRLIYYSQIVNDFQKGDIAEGYSVSREKKESFPLTVTSAQKNPTAFYLCASSIDHGELFFGEGSRLTVL.

The chain has TRBV28 and TRBJ2-1, with 10 bases identical to TRBD1. With 8 bases clipped from V and 7 bases from J, the junction kept 5 bases outside the gene matches. Germline V lookup: CDR1 MDHEN, CDR2 SYDVKM. The CDR3 loop spans 13 amino acids. CDR3 protein: CASGQGGRNEQFF. In DNA form, the CDR3 reads TGTGCCAGCGGACAGGGGGGGAGGAATGAGCAGTTCTTC.

The chain links TRBV6-5 to TRBJ1-2; 7 positions match TRBD1. V was clipped by 10 bases and J by 8 bases; unmatched bases: 10. This CDR3 contains 12 residues. CDR1 MNHEY and CDR2 SVGAGI come from the germline V gene. The CDR3 DNA reads TGTGCCATCAAGGCTCAGGGGGGGGGCTACACCTTC. This sequence encodes CAIKAQGGGYTF.

In this sample, this clone turned up a few times. V and J are TRBV11-2 and TRBJ2-1, with D uncertain. Germline V gene lookup returns CDR1 SGHAT and CDR2 FQNNGV. V was shortened by 5 bases and J by 4 bases, with 6 bases between the two germline ends. This CDR3 comprises 12 residues. CDR3 protein: CASSHIYNEQFF. The CDR3 coding sequence is TGTGCCAGCAGCCACATTTACAATGAGCAGTTCTTC.

This chain connects TRBV5-1 to TRBJ2-7; 9 bases fit TRBD2. V was pared by 3 bases and J by 9 bases, with 19 bases of the junction left unmatched. CDR1 is SGHRS and CDR2 is YFSETQ in the germline V gene. The CDR3 sequence is 17 residues long. CDR3 sequence reads: CASSSTVGGRAATVQYF. DNA for the CDR3: TGCGCCAGCAGCTCTACGGTGGGCGGGAGGGCCGCAACGGTGCAGTACTTC.

This clone appeared a few times. The rearrangement links TRBV7-9 to TRBJ1-2; D not resolved. Germline assignment: CDR1 SEHNR and CDR2 FQNEAQ (reference sequence). The CDR3 has 12 amino acids. V dropped 7 bases and J dropped 7 bases, with 13 bases sitting between them. CDR3 sequence (DNA): TGTGCCAGCACCACGACCCAGGCTGGCTACACCTTC. The encoded protein is CASTTTQAGYTF.

The gene calls are TRBV6-1 and TRBJ1-4; no clear D gene. CDR3 length: 14 amino acids. Germline V gives CDR1 MNHNS, CDR2 SASEGT. V lost 7 bases and J lost 10, with 19 bases in between. The CDR3, as DNA: TGTGCCAGCACTCATGGAGTACTACCCGGAAAACTGTTTTTT. As protein: CASTHGVLPGKLFF.

The chain is built from TRBV5-6 and TRBJ1-4; the D gene is possibly TRBD1 (6 bases). From germline, CDR1 is SGHDT and CDR2 YYEEEE. CDR3 length: 15 amino acids. Trimming took 1 base from V and 5 from J, leaving 12 bases between them. CDR3 in DNA: TGTGCCAGCAGCTTGAGGGGGGGTTTCAATGAAAAACTGTTTTTT. It yields the protein CASSLRGGFNEKLFF.

The chain couples TRBV30 to TRBJ2-4; no reliable D call. CDR1 is GTSNPN, CDR2 SVGIG, per germline (reference sequence). V shed 1 base and J shed 5 bases, with 3 bases lying between them. There are 11 residues in the CDR3. The CDR3 region is CAWSDENIQYF. The CDR3 DNA reads TGTGCCTGGAGTGATGAAAACATTCAGTACTTC. The whole variable domain, remainder taken from reference TRBV30 and TRBJ2-4, is SQTIHQWPATLVQPVGSPLSLECTVEGTSNPNLYWYRQAAGRGLQLLFYSVGIGQISSEVPQNLSASRPQDRQFILSSKKLLLSDSGFYLCAWSDENIQYFGAGTRLSVL.

The chain couples TRBV7-8 to TRBJ1-3, with 9 bases aligning to TRBD1. With 4 bases clipped from V and 4 bases from J, the junction kept 2 bases outside the gene matches. Germline assignment: CDR1 SGHVS and CDR2 FQNEAQ. The CDR3 length is 14 residues. The CDR3, as DNA: TGTGCCAGCAGCTGGGACAGGGAGGGAAACACCATATATTTT. As protein: CASSWDREGNTIYF. Full variable domain (missing parts from reference TRBV7-8 and TRBJ1-3): GAGVSQSPRYKVAKRGQDVALRCDPISGHVSLFWYQQALGQGPEFLTYFQNEAQLDKSGLPSDRFFAERPEGSVSTLKIQRTQQEDSAVYLCASSWDREGNTIYFGEGSWLTVV.